These T cell receptor beta chains were read from a single sample in a study of cytomegalovirus exposure and HLA in healthy donors. Clones were sequenced by immunoSEQ multiplex PCR, and TCRdb holds only the in-frame ones, with some missing. The table lists approximately 100,000 clones, about 85% of them singletons. The sequenced sample consisted of PBMCs. The receptors were sampled from a man aged 35 to 55 in good health and CMV-seropositive. Each CDR3 is given with its conserved first and last residue. The order of the fields is J gene, V gene, clone size, D gene, CDR3 DNA, CDR3 protein. A D gene is named only where the DNA matches it firmly. Where a row states a size, it is once, few, many or the class of an expanded clone; other rows omit it.

TRBJ2-2 | TRBV7-9 | NA | NA | TGTGCCAGCAGCTCCACGGGGTCCGGGGAGCTGTTTTTT | CASSSTGSGELFF
TRBJ2-7 | TRBV5-1 | NA | TRBD2 | TGCGCCAGCAGCTTCGATACGGGAGGGCCCTACGAGCAGTACTTC | CASSFDTGGPYEQYF
TRBJ2-5 | TRBV18 | NA | TRBD2 | TGTGCCAGCTCACCCAGCGGGGGGGCCTCAGAGACCCAGTACTTC | CASSPSGGASETQYF
TRBJ2-1 | TRBV25-1 | NA | TRBD2 | TGTGCCAGCAGTGACACCGGGACTAGCGGATACAATGAGCAGTTCTTC | CASSDTGTSGYNEQFF
TRBJ2-1 | TRBV19 | NA | TRBD2 | TGTGCCAGTAGTATGATTAGCGGGGGCCTCTCCTACAATGAGCAGTTCTTC | CASSMISGGLSYNEQFF
TRBJ2-6 | TRBV7-9 | NA | NA | TGTGCCAGCAGCTTGTCGGCAGGGATAGCTGGGGCCAACGTCCTGACTTTC | CASSLSAGIAGANVLTF
TRBJ1-2 | TRBV19 | NA | TRBD1 | TGTGCCAGTAGGATGGGGTCACAGGGGGCTTATTATGGCTACACCTTC | CASRMGSQGAYYGYTF
TRBJ2-7 | TRBV6-5 | NA | NA | TGTGCCAGCAGTTACTCGGGGCAGGGGAACTACGAGCAGTACTTC | CASSYSGQGNYEQYF
TRBJ1-5 | TRBV6-5 | NA | NA | TGTGCCAGCAGTCCACAGGGACCCAGACAGCCCCAGCATTTT | CASSPQGPRQPQHF
TRBJ1-1 | TRBV5-1 | once | NA | TGCGCCAGCAGCTTGGATCGCAGGAACCATGAAGCTTTCTTT | CASSLDRRNHEAFF
TRBJ2-7 | TRBV7-2 | NA | NA | TGTGCCAGCAGCTTAAGGCAGGGTTTCTACGAGCAGTACTTC | CASSLRQGFYEQYF
TRBJ1-1 | TRBV29-1 | NA | NA | TGCAGCGTTGAAGTGAGGGTGAACACTGAAGCTTTCTTT | CSVEVRVNTEAFF
TRBJ2-5 | TRBV6-1 | NA | NA | TGTGCCAGCGTGTACGGCCAAGAGACCCAGTACTTC | CASVYGQETQYF
TRBJ2-1 | TRBV9 | NA | TRBD2 | TGTGCCAGCAGCAAGGGGACTAGCGATTACAATGAGCAGTTCTTC | CASSKGTSDYNEQFF
TRBJ2-1 | TRBV5-1 | NA | NA | TGCGCCAGCAGCCTAGGAATGGCAGGGGATGGAGGTGAGCAGTTCTTC | CASSLGMAGDGGEQFF
TRBJ2-1 | TRBV5-6 | NA | NA | TGTGCCAGCAGCTTGGTGAGGGGGGGGTACAATGAGCAGTTCTTC | CASSLVRGGYNEQFF
TRBJ1-2 | TRBV30 | NA | TRBD1 | TGTGCCTGGAGTGTACCGACAGGGCAACTTAGGGGCTACACCTTC | CAWSVPTGQLRGYTF
TRBJ2-2 | TRBV30 | NA | TRBD2 | TGTGCCTGGAGCCGGGGGGGGGCCCCCGGGGAGCTGTTTTTT | CAWSRGGAPGELFF
TRBJ1-4 | TRBV19 | NA | NA | TGTGCCAGTAGTATACTCGCAACTAATGAAAAACTGTTTTTT | CASSILATNEKLFF
TRBJ2-7 | TRBV9 | few | NA | TGTGCCAGCAGCGTAGCTCTCAGCTCCTACGAGCAGTACTTC | CASSVALSSYEQYF
TRBJ2-7 | TRBV5-1 | NA | NA | TGCGCCAGCAGCGGCGCGGGGGCCAGCGAGCAGTACTTC | CASSGAGASEQYF
TRBJ1-1 | TRBV9 | NA | TRBD1 | TGTGCCAGCAGCGTAGCTTTAACAGGGGGTGAAGCTTTCTTT | CASSVALTGGEAFF
TRBJ2-1 | TRBV10-2 | NA | NA | TGCGCCCACAGCCGGGGATCCAATGAGCAGTTCTTC | CAHSRGSNEQFF
TRBJ2-2 | TRBV7-2 | once | TRBD2 | TGTGCCAGCAGCTCACGACTAGCGGGGGTCACCGGGGAGCTGTTTTTT | CASSSRLAGVTGELFF
TRBJ2-5 | TRBV6-6 | NA | NA | TGTGCCAGCAGAACACAAGAGACCCAGTACTTC | CASRTQETQYF
TRBJ2-5 | TRBV5-5 | NA | NA | TGTGCCAGCAGCTTTAGGGCAGGACTGAACGGGGAGACCCAGTACTTC | CASSFRAGLNGETQYF
TRBJ2-3 | TRBV10-1 | NA | TRBD2 | TGCGCCAGCAGTGACCGGGAGGGCCGAGATACGCAGTATTTT | CASSDREGRDTQYF
TRBJ2-1 | TRBV5-1 | NA | TRBD2 | TGCGCCAGCAGCGAGAGGCTAGCGGGAGCCCTCGAACTTGGATACCACAATGAGCAGTTCTTC | CASSERLAGALELGYHNEQFF
TRBJ2-1 | TRBV7-9 | NA | TRBD2 | TGTGCCAGCAGCCGACGAGCGGGGTTGGGGGATTACAATGAGCAGTTCTTC | CASSRRAGLGDYNEQFF
TRBJ2-5 | TRBV6-6 | NA | TRBD2 | TGTGCCAGCAGTTACTCTAGCGGGGGTACGACCCAGTACTTC | CASSYSSGGTTQYF
TRBJ2-2 | TRBV5-4 | NA | NA | TGTGCCAGCAGCTCCCGCCGCGGCCCCGGGGAGCTGTTTTTT | CASSSRRGPGELFF
TRBJ2-7 | TRBV5-1 | few | NA | TGCGCCAGCAGCTCAAATTTCGGGGGATACGAGCAGTACTTC | CASSSNFGGYEQYF
TRBJ2-7 | TRBV10-2 | few | NA | TGCGCCAGCAGTGAAGCCCTTGCCTACGAGCAGTACTTC | CASSEALAYEQYF
TRBJ1-1 | TRBV29-1 | once | NA | TGCAGCGTGCGGAGGGGAAGCTACACTGAAGCTTTCTTT | CSVRRGSYTEAFF
TRBJ1-3 | TRBV9 | NA | NA | TGTGCCAGCAGCCCGGGGGCGGGGGCAGGGGATGGAAACACCATATATTTT | CASSPGAGAGDGNTIYF
TRBJ2-7 | TRBV6-1 | NA | NA | TGTGCCAGCACTGAATTTACTCCATCCTACGAGCAGTACTTC | CASTEFTPSYEQYF
TRBJ1-5 | TRBV9 | NA | NA | TGTGCCAGCAGCGTAGGCGGCGGCATGTATAGCAATCAGCCCCAGCATTTT | CASSVGGGMYSNQPQHF
TRBJ2-4 | TRBV7-9 | NA | NA | TGTGCCAGCAGCACCCCGGACTCACATAGTGAGCCTGCCAAAAACATTCAGTACTTC | CASSTPDSHSEPAKNIQYF
TRBJ2-5 | TRBV7-2 | NA | TRBD2 | TGTGCCAGCAGCTTCCAGCGGGGGAATTGGGAGACCCAGTACTTC | CASSFQRGNWETQYF
TRBJ1-1 | TRBV25-1 | NA | NA | TGTGCCAGCAATCCGGGGGGGAGGACTGAAGCTTTCTTT | CASNPGGRTEAFF
TRBJ2-3 | TRBV20-1 | NA | NA | TGCAGTGCTAGTCTTGCAGATACGCAGTATTTT | CSASLADTQYF
TRBJ1-3 | TRBV19 | NA | TRBD1 | TGTGCCAGTAGTAAATCAACGGGACAGGCTGGAAACACCATATATTTT | CASSKSTGQAGNTIYF
TRBJ2-1 | TRBV5-6 | NA | NA | TGTGCCAGCAGCGAAGGGACACTTTACAATGAGCAGTTCTTC | CASSEGTLYNEQFF